The clone carrying this T cell receptor beta chain was detected many times. This CDR3 comprises 15 residues. V dropped 2 bases and J dropped 3 bases, with 13 bases sitting between them. Germline V gene sequence: CDR1 MDHEN, CDR2 SYDVKM. TCRdb called the RT-PCR reads again in MiXCR, with one record for every CDR3 protein. The data show approximately 88,000 distinct CDR3 sequences, approximately 5.2% seen once. The sample originates from a study of patients and donors after allogeneic stem cell transplantation. Sequenced: blood, either unsorted or a sorted T cell fraction (not recorded which). The J gene is TRBJ1-2, the V gene TRBV28; no clear D. The sequence was collected from a human donor who was either an allogeneic HSCT recipient or a stem cell or donor lymphocyte infusion donor (not recorded which). It is not recorded whose cells these are; they may come from a transplant donor. CDR3 in amino acids: CASSLLHSRDYGYTF. The CDR3 region has the DNA TGTGCCAGCAGTTTACTCCACAGTCGGGACTATGGCTACACCTTC.